This T cell receptor (beta chain) was recovered during a study of early T cells in non-severe SARS-CoV-2 infection. The CDR3 is 14 amino acids. The V gene lost 3 bases and the J gene lost 2 bases, with 11 bases spanning the gap. CDR1 and CDR2 (germline): SGHRS, YFSETQ. cDNA molecules, individually, were tagged with unique molecular identifiers. Using its own MiXCR run on the 5' RACE reads, TCRdb lists one record per CDR3 protein. In the table there are about 80,000 distinct CDR3 sequences, about 12% of which are singletons. Sequencing used whole blood. The gene calls are TRBV5-1 and TRBJ2-5; D is undetermined. This sequence was found in an adult who was a healthcare worker with PCR-confirmed SARS-CoV-2 infection or an uninfected control (not recorded which). In DNA form, the CDR3 reads TGCGCCAGCAGCTACCCCGGGTCACAAGAGACCCAGTACTTC. It is translated as CASSYPGSQETQYF.